Listed here are 25 T cell receptor beta chains from one sample, sequenced in a study of tumor-infiltrating lymphocytes in primary liver carcinoma. With roughly 540 ng total RNA as template and a constant-region primer, TCR beta cDNA was made. For TCR beta, libraries were produced by three nested multiplex PCR rounds using slightly modified ARM-PCR. The study ran its first two PCR rounds for roughly 10 cycles each, using TRBV1-TRBV30 forward primers and a C-beta reverse primer. TCRdb processed the multiplex PCR reads anew with MiXCR; each CDR3 protein has one entry. In the table there are about 66,000 distinct CDR3 sequences, about two thirds of which are singletons. Both RNA and DNA were isolated together from 20-30 mg of bulk tissue that had not been sorted. Sample: liver tumor tissue from sampling region 4. Subset of the sample: tumor region T4, right-lateral pole. These receptors came from a man aged 35 to 55 with primary liver carcinoma and hepatitis B virus infection.

This clonotype was picked up one time. The J gene is TRBJ2-7, the V gene TRBV12-3 or TRBV12-4; D remains ambiguous. The CDR3 sequence is 15 residues long. This CDR3 reads CANSLLIRLENEQYF. The CDR3 nucleotides read TGTGCTAACAGTTTATTGATAAGGCTAGAGAACGAGCAGTACTTC.

Details on this clonotype: Given the absence of the conserved phenylalanine or tryptophan at the CDR3 end, a read error is likely. The rearrangement uses TRBV4-1 and TRBJ1-1; D is unclear. The CDR3 consists of 13 residues. Germline V gives CDR1 MGHRA, CDR2 YSYEKL. CDR3 residues: CVSSQVSGTEAFL. The CDR3 DNA follows: TGCGTCAGCAGCCAAGTTAGTGGTACTGAAGCTTTCCTT.

As regards this clonotype: Germline and junction disagree at one end, which may indicate a read error. CDR3 protein: CNVDSVNYGYTF. CDR3 DNA sequence: TGCAACGTTGACAGCGTTAACTATGGTTACACCTTC. The rearrangement joins TRBV29-1 to TRBJ1-2, with D possibly TRBD1 on 5 matching bases. CDR1 is SQVTM, CDR2 ANQGSEA, per germline. The CDR3 runs 12 residues.

Concerning this clonotype: This may come from a read error, since a much larger clone is one base off. V usage is TRBV9 and J usage is TRBJ2-5, with 9 bases identical to TRBD1. V dropped 6 bases and J dropped 0; count of bases not matched to a gene: 9. The length of the CDR3 is 16 residues. Germline V gene lookup returns CDR1 SGDLS and CDR2 YYNGEE. The CDR3 loop reads CASIVLGQGYQETQYF. As DNA, the CDR3 is TGTGCCAGCATCGTCCTAGGACAGGGGTACCAAGAGACCCAGTACTTC.

This clonotype was detected once. The CDR3 does not end in the conserved phenylalanine or tryptophan, so this is likely a read error. The genes are TRBV4-3 and TRBJ2-2; the D is unclear. The V gene lost 4 bases and the J gene lost 6 bases, with 12 bases spanning the gap. This CDR3 is 14 amino acids long. Per germline, CDR1 LGHNA and CDR2 YSLEER. The CDR3 nucleotides read TGCGCCAGCAGCCTAGATTGGGCCGCCGGGGAGCTGTTTATT. Translating it yields CASSLDWAAGELFI.

On this clonotype: A much larger clone lies a single base off, so this may be a read error. In this CDR3 the conserved last residue, phenylalanine or tryptophan, is missing, so a read error is likely. The chain uses TRBV11-1 and TRBJ2-7; possible D gene TRBD1, 5 bases. The CDR3 is 12 amino acids. V shed 5 bases and J shed 3 bases, with 8 bases lying between them. Germline CDR1 reads SGHAT; CDR2 reads FQDESV (reference sequence). The CDR3 region has the DNA TGTGCCAGCAGCCCAGACAGCTACGAGCAGTACCTC. Translation gives CASSPDSYEQYL.

This clonotype was counted at least ten times. The rearrangement joins TRBV29-1 to TRBJ1-1; 7 nucleotides agree with TRBD1. Germline CDR1 is SQVTM and CDR2 is ANQGSEA. Trimming removed 6 bases from V and 2 bases from J; junction bases left unmatched: 6. This CDR3 contains 13 residues. The CDR3 here is CSVRQGSNTEAFF. CDR3 nucleotide sequence: TGCAGCGTGCGACAGGGAAGTAACACTGAAGCTTTCTTT.

As for this clonotype: No conserved phenylalanine or tryptophan ends this CDR3, so it is likely a read error. The chain joins TRBV11-1 to TRBJ2-1, with TRBD1 identical over 9 bases. The CDR3 runs to 17 residues. Germline V lookup: CDR1 SGHAT, CDR2 FQDESV (reference sequence). After removal of 11 bases from V and 8 bases from J, the junction contained 22 bases not matched to a gene. The CDR3 bases are TGTGCCGGCAACTTAACCTCCCCGGGACAGGGTAACGATGAGCAGTTCTCC. This codes for CAGNLTSPGQGNDEQFS.

This clonotype was detected many times. This chain joins TRBV2 and TRBJ2-3; D ambiguous. The CDR3 runs to 12 residues. Germline loops: CDR1 SNHLY, CDR2 FYNNEI. V lost 3 bases to trimming and J lost 3 bases, with 4 bases between them. The CDR3 DNA sequence: TGTGCCAGCAGTGAGGTAACAGATACGCAGTATTTT. This codes for CASSEVTDTQYF. Filled out from reference TRBV2 and TRBJ2-3, the complete variable domain reads EPEVTQTPSHQVTQMGQEVILRCVPISNHLYFYWYRQILGQKVEFLVSFYNNEISEKSEIFDDQFSVERPDGSNFTLKIRSTKLEDSAMYFCASSEVTDTQYFGPGTRLTVL.

For this clonotype: One junction end does not reproduce the germline sequence, and a read error may be involved. V gene TRBV6-5 combines with J gene TRBJ2-1; D perhaps matches TRBD2 (5 bases). The CDR3 extends over 11 amino acids. Germline CDR1 is MNHEY and CDR2 is SVGAGI. This chain's CDR3 is CGSRIAYEKFF. CDR3 nucleotide sequence: TGTGGCAGCAGAATAGCGTATGAGAAGTTCTTC.

Of note for this clonotype: This could be a read error, since a much larger clone is one nucleotide away. The chain's CDR3 is CASSLSGLAETRYF. The CDR3 DNA reads TGCGCCAGCAGCTTGTCGGGACTAGCGGAGACCCGGTACTTC. The chain employs TRBV5-1 and TRBJ2-5; TRBD2 agrees at 11 bases. The germline CDR1 and CDR2 sequences are SGHRS and YFSETQ. The CDR3 consists of 14 residues.

The genes are TRBV29-1 and TRBJ2-7; D possibly corresponds to TRBD1 (6 bases). V dropped 8 bases and J dropped 3 bases, with 11 bases sitting between them. Germline assignment: CDR1 SQVTM and CDR2 ANQGSEA. The CDR3 extends over 11 amino acids. This CDR3 is CSTGQIYEQYF. The CDR3, as DNA: TGCAGCACTGGACAGATCTACGAGCAGTACTTC.

Note on this clonotype: Mismatch with germline at one junction end may stem from a read error. The V call is TRBV11-2, the J call TRBJ2-2; 7 positions match TRBD2. This CDR3 contains 15 residues. The V gene's germline CDR1 is SGHAT and CDR2 FQNNGV. The CDR3 reads CASRPSREVIRELVF. CDR3 DNA: TGTGCCAGCAGACCCAGTCGGGAGGTAATCAGGGAGCTGGTTTTT.

Worth noting for this clonotype: This could be a read error, since a much larger clone is one nucleotide away. In this CDR3 the conserved last residue, phenylalanine or tryptophan, is missing, so a read error is likely. This chain joins TRBV6-2 or TRBV6-3 and TRBJ2-7; D call uncertain. This CDR3 contains 12 residues. V lost 7 bases, J lost 3 bases, and 10 bases lay in between. Germline CDR1 reads MNHEY; CDR2 reads SVGEGT. The CDR3 DNA reads as TGTGCCAGCACCTCTAGTGTCTACGAGCAGTACTTG. Translation: CASTSSVYEQYL.

About this clonotype: This likely comes from a read error, as the CDR3 has no conserved phenylalanine or tryptophan at its end. Because the CDR3's place on the DNA is in doubt, the DNA is left out and the CDR3 is given as listed by TCRdb. This rearrangement joins TRBV11-2 to TRBJ2-5; the D call in the table, TRBD2, was not verified against the DNA. The CDR3 length is 18 residues, termini included. The germline V gene encodes CDR1 SGHAT and CDR2 FQNNGV. CDR3 loop: CASSLAKLALGKKETLYL.

The genes are TRBV12-3 or TRBV12-4 and TRBJ2-7; D is undetermined. Trimming stripped 1 base from V and 7 bases from J, with 5 bases between. The CDR3 has 11 residues. CDR3: CASSLDQEQYF. The CDR3 nucleotides read TGTGCCAGCAGTTTAGACCAGGAGCAGTACTTC.

This clonotype was seen once. This may arise from a read error, as a much more abundant clone is one base away. The CDR3 DNA follows: TGCAGCATACAAGTTAAAGGGGGCGAGGGCGAGCAGTACTTC. It codes for CSIQVKGGEGEQYF. J is TRBJ2-7 and V is TRBV29-1; 7 bases match TRBD1. Germline CDR1 and CDR2: SQVTM and ANQGSEA. The J segment lost 6 bases and the V segment lost 8 bases, leaving 16 bases of the junction unmatched. The CDR3 contains 14 residues.

A remark on this clonotype: A much larger clone is a single base away; this may be a read error. J is TRBJ1-6 and V is TRBV7-6, with D possibly TRBD1 on 6 matching bases. Germline V lookup: CDR1 SGHVS, CDR2 FNYEAQ. CDR3 length equals 14 residues. The CDR3 coding sequence is TGTGCCAGCAGCCTATTTGGGGGCAATTCATCCCTCCACTTT. This translates into CASSLFGGNSSLHF.

In regard to this clonotype: A read error may be the cause here, since a much bigger clone is one base away. The V gene is TRBV28, the J gene TRBJ1-6; D call uncertain. The CDR3 covers 14 residues. In germline, CDR1 is MDHEN, CDR2 SYDVKM. In DNA form, the CDR3 reads TGTTCCAGCAGTTTGGAGATTAGTAATTCACCCCTCCACTTT. Its translation: CSSSLEISNSPLHF.

This clonotype was picked up many times. The chain carries TRBV5-1 and TRBJ1-1; 8 nucleotides line up with TRBD1. CDR1 SGHRS and CDR2 YFSETQ come from the germline V gene. V was pared by 4 bases and J by 0 bases, with 11 bases of the junction left unmatched. CDR3 length equals 17 residues. CDR3 residues: CASSHRGTGTLNTEAFF. The DNA for the CDR3 is TGCGCCAGCAGCCATCGGGGGACAGGAACACTGAACACTGAAGCTTTCTTT.

This clonotype was counted at least ten times. The V gene is TRBV5-1, the J gene TRBJ2-3, with D unclear. V was pared by 1 base and J by 5 bases, with 11 bases between. This CDR3 is 14 amino acids long. Germline CDR1 reads SGHRS; CDR2 reads YFSETQ. CDR3 loop: CASSLWGTGDTQYF. CDR3 sequence (DNA): TGCGCCAGCAGCTTGTGGGGTACGGGAGATACGCAGTATTTT.

In regard to this clonotype: The conserved final phenylalanine or tryptophan is absent from the CDR3, which likely points to a read error. V and J are TRBV4-1 and TRBJ1-2, with 8 bases fitting TRBD1. The CDR3 runs to 14 residues. Germline values: CDR1 MGHRA, CDR2 YSYEKL. CDR3 amino acids: CASSQGDRNYGYTI. CDR3 DNA: TGTGCCAGCAGTCAGGGGGACAGGAACTATGGCTACACCATC.

Ten or more counts support this clonotype. The chain carries TRBV13 and TRBJ1-5; D possibly corresponds to TRBD1 (5 bases). With 0 bases removed from V and 1 base from J, the gap between germline ends came to 13 bases. The CDR3 consists of 17 residues. Per the germline V gene, CDR1 is PRHDT and CDR2 is FYEKMQ (reference sequence). The CDR3 region is CASSLGRQGASNQPQHF. CDR3 bases: TGTGCCAGCAGCTTAGGGCGTCAGGGTGCGAGCAATCAGCCCCAGCATTTT.

Comments on this clonotype: One end of the junction varies from germline; a read error may be responsible. This chain uses TRBV7-9 with TRBJ2-2; D might be TRBD1 (5 bases). Germline-derived CDR1 and CDR2 are SEHNR and FQNEAQ (reference sequence). The CDR3 length is 16 residues. CDR3 residues: CDSSSVLQGWTGELFF. DNA of the CDR3: TGTGACAGCAGCTCAGTTCTTCAGGGTTGGACCGGGGAGCTGTTTTTT. The entire variable domain, with the rest obtained from reference TRBV7-9 and TRBJ2-2, is as follows: DTGVSQNPRHKITKRGQNVTFRCDPISEHNRLYWYRQTLGQGPEFLTYFQNEAQLEKSRLLSDRFSAERPKGSFSTLEIQRTEQGDSAMYLCDSSSVLQGWTGELFFGEGSRLTVL.

To note about this clonotype: Germline and junction disagree at one end, which may indicate a read error. The chain has TRBV11-2 and TRBJ2-2; 7 nucleotides match TRBD1. The CDR3 has 13 residues. Germline CDR1 is SGHAT and CDR2 is FQNNGV. The CDR3 nucleotides read TGTGCCAGCAGCTTACATTACACAGGGGAGCTGCTTTTT. It translates to CASSLHYTGELLF.